The 18 T cell receptor beta chains reported below all come from one sample, sequenced in a study of glioma-infiltrating T cells. TCR alpha and beta CDR3 regions were amplified from RNA using iRepertoire nested multiplex PCR. TCRdb passed the multiplex PCR reads through MiXCR, listing each CDR3 protein once. The sample shows 150,000 to 200,000 distinct CDR3 sequences, approximately 30% of them seen only once. Source material: glioma tissue, nonneoplastic brain tissue, or PBMCs (not recorded which). The receptors come from a human donor with low-grade glioma or glioblastoma, undergoing nonglioma brain surgery, or in good health (not recorded which).

The sample holds many counts of this clonotype. The rearrangement links TRBV24-1 to TRBJ1-6; unclear D gene. V lost 1 base to trimming and J lost 0 bases, with 9 bases between them. This CDR3 contains 17 residues. From germline, CDR1 is KGHDR and CDR2 SFDVKD. The CDR3 DNA is TGTGCCACCAGTGATTTAGGAAGGAGCTCCTATAATTCACCCCTCCACTTT. Its translation is CATSDLGRSSYNSPLHF.

This clonotype has ten or more counts. The chain recombines TRBV7-9 with TRBJ2-7; 12 bases align to TRBD2. CDR3 length: 13 amino acids. The trim removed 11 bases at V and 5 bases at J, leaving 7 bases unmatched. The germline V gene has CDR1 SEHNR and CDR2 FQNEAQ (reference sequence). CDR3 in DNA: TGTGCCTCCCTGACTAGCGGGAGCGACGAGCAGTACTTC. Protein sequence: CASLTSGSDEQYF.

This clonotype was found many times. The chain recombines TRBV6-1 with TRBJ2-2; no firm D call. The CDR3 runs to 12 residues. Trimming removed 5 bases from V and 0 bases from J, with 1 base in between. Looked up from germline, CDR1 is MNHNS and CDR2 is SASEGT. DNA for the CDR3: TGTGCCAGCAGTTCGAACACCGGGGAGCTGTTTTTT. Its protein is CASSSNTGELFF.

The chain has TRBV5-4 and TRBJ1-5; perhaps TRBD1 as D (5 bases). The CDR3 consists of 15 residues. V lost 0 bases and J lost 3, with 10 bases in between. Looked up from germline, CDR1 is SGHNT and CDR2 is YYREEE (reference sequence). Here the CDR3 DNA reads TGTGCCAGCAGCTTGGCTCCAGGGTCCAATCAGCCCCAGCATTTT. Protein: CASSLAPGSNQPQHF. Supplemented by reference TRBV5-4 and TRBJ1-5, the full variable domain reads ETGVTQSPTHLIKTRGQQVTLRCSSQSGHNTVSWYQQALGQGPQFIFQYYREEENGRGNFPPRFSGLQFPNYSSELNVNALELDDSALYLCASSLAPGSNQPQHFGDGTRLSIL.

Concerning this clonotype: This may stem from a read error, because a much larger clone lies one nucleotide away. This chain connects TRBV11-2 to TRBJ2-5; 7 bases line up with TRBD1. The V segment lost 5 bases and the J segment 3 bases; nucleotides outside the gene matches: 9. Germline CDR1 and CDR2: SGHAT and FQNNGV. The CDR3 is 15 residues long. This CDR3 reads CASSEGADREETQYF. The CDR3 bases are TGTGCCAGCAGCGAGGGGGCGGATAGGGAAGAGACCCAGTACTTC.

Remarks on this clonotype: A read error is possible here, since a much larger clone lies one base away. V gene TRBV10-3 combines with J gene TRBJ1-3; no clear D. Per the germline V gene, CDR1 is ENHRY and CDR2 is SYGVKD. The ends were cut back, 1 base at V and 0 bases at J, with 13 bases in the middle. The CDR3 loop spans 17 amino acids. The CDR3: CAISELESLGSGNTIYF. The CDR3 DNA reads as TGTGCCATCAGTGAGTTGGAGAGTTTAGGCTCTGGAAACACCATATATTTT.

This clonotype was recorded only once. The V call is TRBV6-1, the J call TRBJ2-3; TRBD2 agrees at 10 bases. The germline V gene has CDR1 MNHNS and CDR2 SASEGT. V gave up 1 base and J gave up 3 bases; unmatched junction bases: 1. This CDR3 region has 15 residues. CDR3 DNA sequence: TGTGCCAGCAGTGAAGATAGCGGGAGGACAGATACGCAGTATTTT. Translating it yields CASSEDSGRTDTQYF.

This clonotype showed up many times. The chain uses TRBV20-1 and TRBJ2-7, with unresolved D. Trimming shortened V by 4 bases and J by 4 bases, and 11 bases separated the two germline ends. Germline V gene data show CDR1 as DFQATT and CDR2 as SNEGSKA (reference sequence). The CDR3 length is 12 residues. The chain's CDR3 is CSATHSRYEQYF. DNA for the CDR3: TGCAGTGCTACCCATAGTCGGTACGAGCAGTACTTC.

This clonotype was counted ten times or more. The chain carries TRBV7-2 and TRBJ1-1; 7 positions match TRBD1. The V gene's germline CDR1 is SGHTA and CDR2 FQGNSA. V dropped 5 bases and J dropped 1; count of bases not matched to a gene: 7. The CDR3 totals 15 residues. CDR3: CASSPRGTANTEAFF. The CDR3 nucleotides read TGTGCCAGCAGCCCTAGAGGGACAGCGAACACTGAAGCTTTCTTT.

This clonotype showed up many times. This rearrangement joins TRBV11-1 to TRBJ2-1; D is uncertain. Germline loops: CDR1 SGHAT, CDR2 FQDESV (reference sequence). V was cut by 1 base and J by 5 bases, with 3 bases left in between. CDR3 length: 12 amino acids. The CDR3 coding sequence is TGTGCCAGCAGCTTAGTGCACAATGAGCAGTTCTTC. It encodes CASSLVHNEQFF.

At least ten counts were recorded for this clonotype. The J gene is TRBJ2-7, the V gene TRBV20-1, with TRBD2 matching 7 bases. This CDR3 comprises 14 residues. Germline assignment: CDR1 DFQATT and CDR2 SNEGSKA (reference sequence). Germline trimming cut 5 bases from V and 3 bases from J; bases unmatched to any gene: 10. CDR3 sequence: CSAPKTGDYYEQYF. CDR3 sequence (DNA): TGCAGTGCTCCGAAAACCGGGGACTACTACGAGCAGTACTTC.

This clonotype showed up many times. This sequence joins TRBV4-3 and TRBJ2-5; TRBD1 agrees at 8 bases. CDR1 LGHNA and CDR2 YSLEER come from the germline V gene. V shed 3 bases, J shed 5 bases, and the junction held 11 bases outside the gene matches. This CDR3 has 16 amino acids. In nucleotides, the CDR3 is TGCGCCAGCAGCCAGGGACCAGGGGGCTCGTTGGAGACCCAGTACTTC. As protein: CASSQGPGGSLETQYF.

A remark on this clonotype: A much bigger clone sits one base away, suggesting this may be a read error. The chain has TRBV7-2 and TRBJ1-5, with 7 bases fitting TRBD1. The junction had 16 bases not matched to a gene; V was cut back by 0 bases and J by 8 bases. CDR3 size: 18 residues. Germline V CDR1 and CDR2: SGHTA, FQGNSA. CDR3 nucleotides: TGTGCCAGCAGCTTAGCAGCACCAAGTGGACAGGTAAATAAGCCCCAGCATTTT. Encoded protein: CASSLAAPSGQVNKPQHF.

This clonotype was seen repeatedly, ten times or more. V and J are TRBV4-1 and TRBJ2-1, with 7 nucleotides matching TRBD1. The V and J ends lost 1 base and 5 bases, in that order; junction bases with no gene match: 11. The germline gives CDR1 MGHRA, CDR2 YSYEKL. The length of the CDR3 is 17 residues. The CDR3 protein is CASSQVLQGMSHNEQFF. CDR3 DNA sequence: TGCGCCAGCAGCCAAGTATTACAGGGGATGAGTCACAATGAGCAGTTCTTC.

V is TRBV27 and J is TRBJ2-1, with D possibly TRBD1 on 8 matching bases. Trimming shortened V by 8 bases and J by 5 bases, and 19 bases separated the two germline ends. The CDR3 extends over 15 amino acids. The germline V gene encodes CDR1 MNHEY and CDR2 SMNVEV (reference sequence). CDR3 DNA sequence: TGTGCCAGCCGAAAGACAGGGGACTACCACAATGAGCAGTTCTTC. It is translated as CASRKTGDYHNEQFF.

This clonotype was found many times. This chain uses TRBV12-3 or TRBV12-4 with TRBJ1-5; TRBD1 agrees at 10 bases. The CDR3 sequence is 17 residues long. V gave up 7 bases and J gave up 0 bases; unmatched junction bases: 9. CDR3 in DNA: TGTGCCAGCAATCCGGGGACAGGGGCTTCTAGCAATCAGCCCCAGCATTTT. This translates into CASNPGTGASSNQPQHF.

There are many counts of this clonotype. The chain joins TRBV7-2 to TRBJ2-1; 10 nucleotides match TRBD2. This CDR3 comprises 14 residues. Per the germline V gene, CDR1 is SGHTA and CDR2 is FQGNSA. V lost 6 bases, J lost 5 bases, and 4 bases stayed unmatched. CDR3 coding DNA: TGTGCCAGCAGTATTGGGACTAGCGACAATGAGCAGTTCTTC. This codes for CASSIGTSDNEQFF.

In its sample, this clonotype was seen a few times. This chain's CDR3 is CASSLVTGSGLDFGEQFF. CDR3 nucleotides: TGTGCCAGCAGCTTAGTAACGGGGTCCGGACTAGATTTCGGTGAGCAGTTCTTC. V gene TRBV11-2 combines with J gene TRBJ2-1, with 7 positions matching TRBD2. Germline CDR1 and CDR2: SGHAT and FQNNGV. V gave up 1 base and J gave up 9 bases; unmatched junction bases: 18. The CDR3 has 18 residues.